This TCR beta chain was captured by sequencing in a study of T cells after yellow fever vaccination. Study results and limitations: Contamination of FACS-sorted repertoires by abundant clonotypes from the bulk population could occur. It was a weaker secondary response, yet one that peaked faster, at day 5 versus 15. Primary-vaccination clones mostly resurfaced post-booster (around 95% CD4, roughly 87% CD8). Just a small share of clonotypes turned up in the CD4 compartment as well as the CD8 compartment.

This CDR3 comprises 17 residues. Germline CDR1 is SEHNR and CDR2 is FQNEAQ (reference sequence). The V end was cut by 4 bases, the J end by 0 bases, with 18 bases between. Each CDR3 protein gets one entry after TCRdb re-called the 5' RACE reads with MiXCR. The repertoire has around 72,000 distinct CDR3 sequences, more than 5.5% of them found once; the top ten carry more than 25%. This clonotype was counted at least ten times. What it recognizes is unknown. This material consisted of CD8+ T cells sorted from PBMCs, taken approximately 11 days after the first yellow fever vaccination. This TCR derives from a man younger than 35 who received the YFV17D yellow fever vaccine. This chain links TRBV7-9 with TRBJ1-2; D is perhaps TRBD1 (6 bases). The CDR3 DNA follows: TGTGCCAGCAGCTCACGGCCAGGGGAGAGGTCTAACTATGGCTACACCTTC. Translation: CASSSRPGERSNYGYTF.